This note documents a single T cell receptor (beta chain) sequence. This clonotype was recorded a few times. This clone's antigen is unknown. No base-level quality is on record; no much larger clone is a single base apart. This sample is part of a study of naive and memory T cell subsets (dated by TCRdb to the late 2010s). Notes on the research overall: An open-source, UMI-based TCR alpha and beta sequencing pipeline was applied to sorted naive and memory peripheral blood T cell subsets. The functional CMV T cell responses agreed completely with IgG serology results. RNA was DNase-treated and reverse transcribed with TCR constant-region primers, mostly using SuperScript III. Beyond this particular receptor, the publication reports: RNA-based TCR counts may be affected by expression changes linked to T cell activation and differentiation. In both CD4 and CD8 cells, a rise in Gini index and a fall in Shannon and inverse Simpson diversity were observed from naive through CM, EM and EMRA. Following error correction, more than 90% of naive TCR sequences occurred only once, which made naive abundance distributions much steeper than those of memory subsets. A few larger clonotypes were found in naive repertoires, especially CD8, and these larger clonotypes were possibly memory cells re-expressing CD45RA. Single alpha or beta chain sequences, rather than paired alpha/beta receptors, were used to define clonotypes. The abundance of TCRs followed a power law with an exponent that differed between naive and memory subsets yet stayed consistent across the three individuals. The repertoire findings for the naive and memory subsets could not be validated, as no ground truth was available.

From the second PCR step on, the TCR alpha and beta chain libraries were amplified in separate reactions. Donor CMV status was determined by IFNgamma production from CD4+ T cells after overnight stimulation of fresh PBMCs with CMV viral lysate. Using Miltenyi beads, CD4 T cells were first positively selected, and CD8 T cells were then positively selected from the CD4-negative fraction. After staining for CD3, CD4, CD8, CD45RA, CD27 and a live/dead dye, cells were sorted on a BD Aria II into four subsets based on CD45RA and CD27. Blood was obtained from a few healthy volunteers, and the blood from each volunteer was fractionated into CD4 and CD8 T cells and subsequently into four differentiation subsets. Roughly 110 ml of peripheral blood was collected from each donor, and PBMC were isolated by Ficoll-Paque PLUS density-gradient centrifugation. Sorted cells were lysed in RLT buffer, and RNA was extracted with a Qiagen RNeasy kit and stored at -80°C.

Reading from cysteine to phenylalanine, the CDR3 counts 16 amino acids. The DNA shown is the 48-base CDR3, in frame from base 1. The germline V gene provides CDR1 SNHLY and CDR2 FYNNEI. Compared with germline, V lacks 5 bases and J lacks 6 bases; bases without a gene match: 14. The library came from UMI-ligation and nested PCR. The beta constant-region primer consisted of an equimolar mixture of two oligonucleotides that together covered TRBC1 and TRBC2. The ligated cDNA went through four rounds of PCR with nested alpha and beta constant-region primers together with the SP2 primer. A single-stranded oligonucleotide containing the SP2 primer and a 12-nucleotide UMI was joined to the 3' end of the cDNA by T4 RNA ligase 1. The ligation reaction was incubated at 16°C for about 18-24 hours. To avoid over-amplification, PCR2 was usually performed as a SYBR Green qPCR and halted once a predetermined threshold was reached. Every purification after the first one was done using Agencourt AMPure XP magnetic beads. Library amounts were measured by Qubit and library quality was assessed on a TapeStation, where the main peak was expected at around 650 bp. The pooled libraries were sequenced on an Illumina MiSeq using v2 2x251 paired-end kits, which usually yielded about 0.9-2.1 million reads per sample. Libraries were pooled at about 4 nM per sample, and roughly 5-7.5% PhiX was added to improve cluster recognition. The study's processing was this. FASTQ reads processed by Demultiplexor were assigned V and J genes by Decombinator through tag matching that tolerated a single base-pair mismatch. Collapsinator relied on UMIs to fix sequencing errors as well as frequency errors caused by PCR heterogeneity. TCRs were translated and CDR3s were extracted from the conserved cysteine to the FGXG phenylalanine by CDR3Translator, with non-productive sequences being flagged. Gini, Shannon entropy and inverse Simpson indices were computed after subsampling the repertoires to the same number of UMI-defined TCRs. Within the linear range, a power law was fitted to clonotype abundance distributions using maximum likelihood. When run on a single naive CD8 sample, MIGEC and the pipeline yielded similar UMI counts, similar unique TCR numbers and similar clonal distributions. One analysis removed from the naive repertoire any naive TCRs that were also found in any memory subset from the same donor. Repertoires were searched for about 7,300 CMV-associated CDR3 sequences compiled from VDJdb and a published dataset. Using fastp at Q25 and MiXCR, TCRdb reprocessed the public reads and kept productive beta chains. Each CDR3 protein gets just one entry, which takes the most common genes and DNA from the rows behind it. For this entry, the V and J calls and clone size follow TCRdb and not the study's own pipeline. In this sample the table shows 140,000 to 150,000 distinct CDR3 sequences, 22% of which occur a single time. The ten largest account for 0.085% to 0.11% of the sample.

The chain links TRBV2 with TRBJ2-7, with TRBD1 matching 9 junction bases. Sample: naive CD4+ T cells from blood. Reading the label with the study, this specimen's cell subset or site is: naive T cells, CD45RA high CD27+. This clonotype was sampled from a human donor in good health. This receptor carries the CDR3 CASSIGLPGQGAEQYF. The DNA sequence is as follows: TGTGCCAGCAGTATAGGTTTACCGGGACAGGGTGCCGAGCAGTACTTC.